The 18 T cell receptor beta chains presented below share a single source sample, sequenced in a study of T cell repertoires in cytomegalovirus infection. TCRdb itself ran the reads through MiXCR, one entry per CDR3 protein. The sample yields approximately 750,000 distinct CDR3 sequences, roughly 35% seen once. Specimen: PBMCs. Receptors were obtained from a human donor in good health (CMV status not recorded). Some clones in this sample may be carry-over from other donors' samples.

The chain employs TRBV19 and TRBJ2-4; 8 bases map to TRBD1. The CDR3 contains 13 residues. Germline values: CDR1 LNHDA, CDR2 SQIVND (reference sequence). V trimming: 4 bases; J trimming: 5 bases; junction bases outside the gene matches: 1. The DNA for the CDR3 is TGTGCCAGTAGTACAGGGGGCGAAAACATTCAGTACTTC. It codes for CASSTGGENIQYF. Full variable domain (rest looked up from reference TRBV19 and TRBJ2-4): DGGITQSPKYLFRKEGQNVTLSCEQNLNHDAMYWYRQDPGQGLRLIYYSQIVNDFQKGDIAEGYSVSREKKESFPLTVTSAQKNPTAFYLCASSTGGENIQYFGAGTRLSVL.

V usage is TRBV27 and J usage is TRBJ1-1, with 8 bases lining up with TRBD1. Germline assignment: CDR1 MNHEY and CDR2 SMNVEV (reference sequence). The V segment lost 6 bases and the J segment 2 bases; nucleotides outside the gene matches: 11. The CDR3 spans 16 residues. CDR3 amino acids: CASRLDRGGPNTEAFF. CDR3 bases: TGTGCCAGCAGGCTAGACAGGGGAGGTCCCAACACTGAAGCTTTCTTT.

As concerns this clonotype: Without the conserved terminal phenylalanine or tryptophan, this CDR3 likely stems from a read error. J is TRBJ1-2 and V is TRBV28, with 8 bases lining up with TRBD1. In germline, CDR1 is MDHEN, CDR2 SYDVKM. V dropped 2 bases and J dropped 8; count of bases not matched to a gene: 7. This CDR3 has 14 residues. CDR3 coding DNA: TGTGCCAGCAGTTTACGGGACAGGCCCAGGGGCTACACCATC. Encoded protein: CASSLRDRPRGYTI.

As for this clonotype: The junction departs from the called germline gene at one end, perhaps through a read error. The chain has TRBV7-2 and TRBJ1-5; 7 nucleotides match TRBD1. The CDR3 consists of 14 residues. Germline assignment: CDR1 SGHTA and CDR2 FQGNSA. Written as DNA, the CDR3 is TGTGCCAGCAGCTTAAAGGGGGCGAATCATCCCCAGCATTTC. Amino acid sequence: CASSLKGANHPQHF.

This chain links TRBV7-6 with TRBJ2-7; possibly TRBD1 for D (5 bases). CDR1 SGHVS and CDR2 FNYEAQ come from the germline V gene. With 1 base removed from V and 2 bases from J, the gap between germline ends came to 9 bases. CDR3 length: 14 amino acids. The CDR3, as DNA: TGTGCCAGCAGCTTAGTACAGGCGCCCTACGAGCAGTACTTC. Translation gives CASSLVQAPYEQYF.

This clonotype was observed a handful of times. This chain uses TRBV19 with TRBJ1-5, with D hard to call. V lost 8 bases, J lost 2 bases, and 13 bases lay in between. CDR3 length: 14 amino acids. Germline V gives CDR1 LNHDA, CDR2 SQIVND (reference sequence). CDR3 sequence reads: CASRWTHGNQPQHF. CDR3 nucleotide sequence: TGTGCCAGTCGGTGGACCCACGGCAATCAGCCCCAGCATTTT.

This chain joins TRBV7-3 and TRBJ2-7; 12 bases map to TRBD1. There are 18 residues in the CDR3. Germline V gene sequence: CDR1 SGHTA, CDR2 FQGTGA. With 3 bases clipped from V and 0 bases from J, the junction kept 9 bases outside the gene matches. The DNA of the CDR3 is TGTGCCAGCAGCTTCGGGACAGGGGGCGTCCCCAGCTCCTACGAGCAGTACTTC. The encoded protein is CASSFGTGGVPSSYEQYF.

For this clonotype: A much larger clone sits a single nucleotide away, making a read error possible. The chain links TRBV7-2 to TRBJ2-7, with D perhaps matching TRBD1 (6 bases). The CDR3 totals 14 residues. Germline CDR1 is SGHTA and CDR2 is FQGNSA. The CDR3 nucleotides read TGTGCCAGCAGCTTACAGGGGTCCCTCTACGATCAGTACTTC. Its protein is CASSLQGSLYDQYF.

CDR3 in DNA: TGTGCCAGCAGCTCACCTGAACCGGGACAGGGGCCCTACGAGCAGTACTTC. This gives the protein CASSSPEPGQGPYEQYF. The gene calls are TRBV7-9 and TRBJ2-7; the match to TRBD1 covers 10 bases. Losses at the gene ends were 4 bases for V and 2 bases for J; bases not matched to a gene: 11. The CDR3 consists of 17 residues. In germline, CDR1 is SEHNR, CDR2 FQNEAQ (reference sequence).

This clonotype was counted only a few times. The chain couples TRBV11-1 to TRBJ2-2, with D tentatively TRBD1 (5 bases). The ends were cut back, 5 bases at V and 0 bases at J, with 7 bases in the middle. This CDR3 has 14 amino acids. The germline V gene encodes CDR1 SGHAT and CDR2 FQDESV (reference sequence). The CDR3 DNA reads TGTGCCAGCAGCCAGACAGCGAACACCGGGGAGCTGTTTTTT. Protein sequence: CASSQTANTGELFF.

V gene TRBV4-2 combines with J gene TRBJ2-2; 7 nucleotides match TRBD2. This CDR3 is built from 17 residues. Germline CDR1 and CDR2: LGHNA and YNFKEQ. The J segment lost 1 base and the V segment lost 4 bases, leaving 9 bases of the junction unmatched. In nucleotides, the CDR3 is TGTGCCAGCAGCCTAGGACTAGTCGGACTGAACACCGGGGAGCTGTTTTTT. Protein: CASSLGLVGLNTGELFF.

CDR3 region: CASSSAGGSETQYF. The CDR3 coding sequence is TGTGCCAGCAGCTCTGCAGGGGGGTCAGAGACCCAGTACTTC. This rearrangement joins TRBV11-2 to TRBJ2-5, with D possibly matching TRBD1 (7 bases). The CDR3 consists of 14 residues. In germline, CDR1 is SGHAT, CDR2 FQNNGV. Trimming took 4 bases from V and 4 from J, leaving 13 bases between them.

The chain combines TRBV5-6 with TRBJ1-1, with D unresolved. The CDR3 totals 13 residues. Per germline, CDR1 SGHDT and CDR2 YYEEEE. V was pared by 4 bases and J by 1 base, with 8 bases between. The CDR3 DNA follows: TGTGCCAGCAGCATCACAGCGAACACTGAAGCTTTCTTT. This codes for CASSITANTEAFF.

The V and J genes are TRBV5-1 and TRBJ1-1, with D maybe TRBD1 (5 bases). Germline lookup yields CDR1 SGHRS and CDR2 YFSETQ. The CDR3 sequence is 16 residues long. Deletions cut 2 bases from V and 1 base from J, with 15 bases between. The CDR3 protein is CASSFDVGGENTEAFF. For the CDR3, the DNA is TGCGCCAGCAGCTTCGATGTGGGGGGGGAGAACACTGAAGCTTTCTTT. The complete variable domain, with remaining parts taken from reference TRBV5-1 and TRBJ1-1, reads KAGVTQTPRYLIKTRGQQVTLSCSPISGHRSVSWYQQTPGQGLQFLFEYFSETQRNKGNFPGRFSGRQFSNSRSEMNVSTLELGDSALYLCASSFDVGGENTEAFFGQGTRLTVV.

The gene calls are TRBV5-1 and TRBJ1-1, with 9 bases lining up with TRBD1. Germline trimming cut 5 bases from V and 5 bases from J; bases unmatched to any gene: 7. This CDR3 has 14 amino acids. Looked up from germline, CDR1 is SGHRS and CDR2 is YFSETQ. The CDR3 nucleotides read TGCGCCAGCAGTCAGGACAGGGGTGGAACTGAAGCTTTCTTT. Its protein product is CASSQDRGGTEAFF.

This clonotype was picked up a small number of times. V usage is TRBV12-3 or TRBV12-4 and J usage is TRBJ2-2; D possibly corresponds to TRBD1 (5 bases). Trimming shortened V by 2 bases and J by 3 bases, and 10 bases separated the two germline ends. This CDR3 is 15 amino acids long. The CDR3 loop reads CASSLNRRDTGELFF. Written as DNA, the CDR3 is TGTGCCAGCAGTTTAAACAGGCGAGACACCGGGGAGCTGTTTTTT.

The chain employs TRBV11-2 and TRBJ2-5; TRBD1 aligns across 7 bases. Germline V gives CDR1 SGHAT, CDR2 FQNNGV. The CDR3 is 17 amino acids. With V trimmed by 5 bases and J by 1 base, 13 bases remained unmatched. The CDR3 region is CASSGLLGQLFQETQYF. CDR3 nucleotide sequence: TGTGCCAGCAGCGGCCTCCTGGGACAGCTCTTCCAAGAGACCCAGTACTTC.

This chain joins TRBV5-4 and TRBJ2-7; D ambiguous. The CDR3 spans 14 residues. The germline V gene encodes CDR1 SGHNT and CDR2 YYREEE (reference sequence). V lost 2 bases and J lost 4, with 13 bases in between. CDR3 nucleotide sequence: TGTGCCAGCAGCTTCGAGTTTGATAAATACGAGCAGTACTTC. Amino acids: CASSFEFDKYEQYF.